Ten or more counts support the clone carrying this T cell receptor (beta chain). Its antigen is not identified. This sample is part of a study of Ad26.COV2.S vaccination and SARS-CoV-2 variants. For the study at large: The study gave Ad26.COV2.S intramuscularly, once or twice 56 days apart. Study-level findings and limits: The TCR breadth and depth analyses may have produced an underestimate of total T cell responses. Vaccine recipients had higher spike-specific TCR breadth than placebo recipients.

Sequencing was performed with immunoSEQ multiplex PCR; in TCRdb, only in-frame clones are kept and a portion is missing. The table lists over 200,000 clones, more than 75% of them singletons, with about 11% in the top ten. Treatment here: some 20 received Ad26.COV2.S at low or high dose, single or two shots; about 5 received placebo; per-sample allocation not given. Each sample was drawn 63 days after the first injection (of vaccine or placebo). V lost 2 bases and J lost 4; bases outside the gene matches: 4. Germline lookup yields CDR1 SGHTA and CDR2 FQGNSA. The CDR3 spans 14 residues. The source is a person between 18 and 65 years old who received the Ad26.COV2.S COVID-19 vaccine or a placebo. The gene calls are TRBV7-2 and TRBJ2-7, with TRBD1 matching over 8 bases. This sample comprised peripheral blood, obtained in a trial of Ad26.COV2.S vaccine versus placebo. The CDR3 nucleotides read TGTGCCAGCAGCTTATACAGGGGGGATTACGAGCAGTACTTC. Its protein is CASSLYRGDYEQYF. Filled out from reference TRBV7-2 and TRBJ2-7, the complete variable domain reads GAGVSQSPSNKVTEKGKDVELRCDPISGHTALYWYRQSLGQGLEFLIYFQGNSAPDKSGLPSDRFSAERTGGSVSTLTIQRTQQEDSAVYLCASSLYRGDYEQYFGPGTRLTVT.